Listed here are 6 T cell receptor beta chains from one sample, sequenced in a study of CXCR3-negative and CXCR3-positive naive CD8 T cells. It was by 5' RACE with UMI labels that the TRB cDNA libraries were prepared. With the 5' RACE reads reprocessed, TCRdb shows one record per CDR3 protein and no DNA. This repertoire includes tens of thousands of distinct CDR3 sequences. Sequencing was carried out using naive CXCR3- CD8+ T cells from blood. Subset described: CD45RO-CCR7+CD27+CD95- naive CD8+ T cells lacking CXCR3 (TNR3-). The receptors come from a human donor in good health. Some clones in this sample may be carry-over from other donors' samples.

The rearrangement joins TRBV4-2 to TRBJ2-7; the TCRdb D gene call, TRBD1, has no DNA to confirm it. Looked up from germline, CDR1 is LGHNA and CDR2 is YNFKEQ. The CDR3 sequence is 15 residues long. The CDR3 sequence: CASSQGDREAYEQYF.

The CDR3 loop is CSAREGRDYGYTF. This chain uses TRBV20-1 with TRBJ1-2; the D gene TCRdb calls, TRBD1, cannot be checked with no DNA. The germline V gene has CDR1 DFQATT and CDR2 SNEGSKA (reference sequence). This CDR3 comprises 13 residues.

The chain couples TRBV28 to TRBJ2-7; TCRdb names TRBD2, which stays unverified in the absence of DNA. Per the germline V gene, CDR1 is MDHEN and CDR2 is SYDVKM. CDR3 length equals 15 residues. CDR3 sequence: CASRPSTSGTYEQYF.

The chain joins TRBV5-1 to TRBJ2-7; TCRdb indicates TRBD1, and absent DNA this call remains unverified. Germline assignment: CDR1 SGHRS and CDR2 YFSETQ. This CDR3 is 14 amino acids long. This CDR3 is CASSFSGQGYEQYF.

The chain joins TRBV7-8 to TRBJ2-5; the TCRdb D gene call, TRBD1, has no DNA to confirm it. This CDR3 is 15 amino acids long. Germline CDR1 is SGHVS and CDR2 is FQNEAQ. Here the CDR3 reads CASSLHPGTQETQYF.

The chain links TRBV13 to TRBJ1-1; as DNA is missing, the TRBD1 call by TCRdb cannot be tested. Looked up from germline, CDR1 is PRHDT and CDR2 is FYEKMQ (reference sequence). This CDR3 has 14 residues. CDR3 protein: CASSLRAGGTEAFF.